A selection of T cell receptor beta chains follows, all from one sample in a study of a mutant IDH1 vaccine in newly diagnosed glioma. TCRdb's table, derived via immunoSEQ multiplex PCR, lists solely in-frame clones and lacks some. The sample yields about 54,000 clones, 86% seen once. No cognate antigen is known for these TCRs. The input for sequencing was PBMCs, taken from a glioma patient whose treatment included an IDH1 peptide vaccine. The receptors were sampled from a man aged 40-49 years with glioma. CDR3s include the opening cysteine and the closing phenylalanine or tryptophan. D genes are given only for firm matches. The size of a clone is reported for some rows only, either as once, few or many, or as a class for expanded clones.

D gene,J gene,V gene,clone size,CDR3 DNA,CDR3 protein
NA,TRBJ1-1,TRBV27,NA,TGTGCCAGCAGACTCACGATGAACACTGAAGCTTTCTTT,CASRLTMNTEAFF
NA,TRBJ2-5,TRBV2,NA,TGTGCCAGCAGTGGGTGGCAGGGGAAAGAGACCCAGTACTTC,CASSGWQGKETQYF
NA,TRBJ1-5,TRBV27,NA,TGTGCCAGCAGTTTAGCCACACCCCTTAGCAATCAGCCCCAGCATTTT,CASSLATPLSNQPQHF
NA,TRBJ2-5,TRBV19,once,TGTGCCAGTAGTATACAGAATCAAGAGACCCAGTACTTC,CASSIQNQETQYF
NA,TRBJ2-7,TRBV7-9,NA,TGTGCCAGCAGCCTGATGGGGGGCCAGCCTTACGAGCAGTACTTC,CASSLMGGQPYEQYF
TRBD2,TRBJ2-7,TRBV6-1,NA,TGTGCCAGTCCTAGCGGTTACTCCTACGAGCAGTACTTC,CASPSGYSYEQYF
NA,TRBJ2-5,TRBV5-1,NA,TGCGCCAGCAGCTCACGAGACCCAACTGGAGAGACCCAGTACTTC,CASSSRDPTGETQYF
TRBD2,TRBJ2-7,TRBV5-6,NA,TGTGCCAGCAGCGAACGCCGACTAGCGGGAGGAGACGAGCAGTACTTC,CASSERRLAGGDEQYF
NA,TRBJ2-3,TRBV6-6,NA,TGTGCCAGCAGTTACGCGCGGGAAACGCAGTATTTT,CASSYARETQYF
NA,TRBJ1-1,TRBV28,NA,TGTGCCAGCAGGCTATCTGAACACACTGAAGCTTTCTTT,CASRLSEHTEAFF
TRBD1,TRBJ2-5,TRBV25-1,NA,TGTGCCAGCATACCAGGACAGGGGATGAGCGGGCAAGATGAGACCCAGTACTTC,CASIPGQGMSGQDETQYF
TRBD1,TRBJ2-1,TRBV5-1,NA,TGCGCCAGCAGCTTGCAGGTTGGGACAGTCAGTTACAATGAGCAGTTCTTC,CASSLQVGTVSYNEQFF
TRBD2,TRBJ2-1,TRBV5-1,NA,TGCGCCAGCAGCCCTGAGGGCGGGAGTGTGGCAGGTGAGCAGTTCTTC,CASSPEGGSVAGEQFF
TRBD1,TRBJ1-5,TRBV6-4,NA,TGTGCCAGCCCAACGGACAGGGAACTGCCGGGCAATCAGCCCCAGCATTTT,CASPTDRELPGNQPQHF
TRBD2,TRBJ2-1,TRBV5-1,once,TGCGCCAGCAGCGCTGAGACTAGCGGGAGAGGGCAGTTCTTC,CASSAETSGRGQFF
NA,TRBJ1-1,TRBV2,NA,TGTGCCAGCAGCGCTACAGGGCCTGAAGCTTTCTTT,CASSATGPEAFF
TRBD1,TRBJ1-5,TRBV25-1,NA,TGTGCCAACCTACGGGCAGGGGGTTTGGGTAGGCCCCAGCATTTT,CANLRAGGLGRPQHF
NA,TRBJ1-2,TRBV5-6,NA,TGTGCCAGCAGCTTGGCCTCATTCGACTATGGCTACACCTTC,CASSLASFDYGYTF
NA,TRBJ1-4,TRBV7-9,NA,TGTGCCAGCAGCAGGGGGTTGGAAAAACTGTTTTTT,CASSRGLEKLFF
NA,TRBJ1-5,TRBV6-5,once,TGTGCCAGCAGTTTAAGGGATGGCAATCAGCCCCAGCATTTT,CASSLRDGNQPQHF
NA,TRBJ2-3,TRBV29-1,NA,TGCAGCGCAGGAGGGGGGAGTGGAGATACGCAGTATTTT,CSAGGGSGDTQYF
TRBD1,TRBJ1-2,TRBV4-2,NA,TGTGCCAGCAGCCAAGTTGGAGGGGGCGATTATGGCTACACCTTC,CASSQVGGGDYGYTF